A single sample is the source of the 14 T cell receptor beta chains below, sequenced in a study of graft-versus-host responses after intestinal transplantation. The antigens of these receptors remain unknown. Sequenced by immunoSEQ multiplex PCR; TCRdb stores in-frame clones only, minus some. The sample yields 78,000 or so clones, 80% to 90% seen once. The sample was unstimulated CD8+ T cells sorted from spleen or lymph node cells, taken before transplant. All receptors derive from a human donor who was the organ donor for an intestinal transplant.

V gene TRBV9 combines with J gene TRBJ1-4; weak D call: TRBD1 (5 bases). Trimming took off 3 bases at V and 4 bases at J, with 10 bases between the two ends. The CDR3 extends over 14 amino acids. The germline V gene encodes CDR1 SGDLS and CDR2 YYNGEE. CDR3 amino acids: CASSETGYNEKLFF. CDR3 DNA: TGTGCCAGCAGCGAAACAGGTTATAATGAAAAACTGTTTTTT.

The rearrangement links TRBV7-6 to TRBJ2-1; D ambiguous. Germline CDR1 reads SGHVS; CDR2 reads FNYEAQ. The CDR3 loop spans 12 amino acids. Trimming shortened V by 0 bases and J by 5 bases, and 2 bases separated the two germline ends. CDR3 coding DNA: TGTGCCAGCAGCTTAGCAAACAATGAGCAGTTCTTC. Translated: CASSLANNEQFF.

The chain has TRBV19 and TRBJ1-5; D not resolved. V was trimmed by 2 bases and J by 3 bases, leaving 8 bases between them. This CDR3 is built from 14 residues. The germline V gene has CDR1 LNHDA and CDR2 SQIVND (reference sequence). CDR3 region: CASSISGDNQPQHF. The CDR3 nucleotides are TGTGCCAGTAGTATATCCGGGGACAATCAGCCCCAGCATTTT. Complete variable domain (other parts from reference TRBV19 and TRBJ1-5): DGGITQSPKYLFRKEGQNVTLSCEQNLNHDAMYWYRQDPGQGLRLIYYSQIVNDFQKGDIAEGYSVSREKKESFPLTVTSAQKNPTAFYLCASSISGDNQPQHFGDGTRLSIL.

The chain combines TRBV15 with TRBJ1-5, with D possibly being TRBD1 (5 bases). The V gene lost 1 base and the J gene lost 6 bases, with 10 bases spanning the gap. This CDR3 is built from 14 residues. Looked up from germline, CDR1 is LNHNV and CDR2 is YYDKDF (reference sequence). The CDR3 region is CATSRGRGAQPQHF. Written as DNA, the CDR3 is TGTGCCACCAGCAGAGGGAGAGGGGCTCAGCCCCAGCATTTT.

This clone was detected once. The chain couples TRBV6-5 to TRBJ1-6; D gene uncertain. The V end was cut by 5 bases, the J end by 4 bases, with 3 bases between. The germline V gene encodes CDR1 MNHEY and CDR2 SVGAGI. There are 12 residues in the CDR3. The CDR3 sequence is CASSEYNSPLHF. In DNA, the CDR3 is TGTGCCAGCAGTGAATATAATTCACCCCTCCACTTT.

To note about this clone: Other DNA sequences from this sample encode an identical CDR3 as well. The chain joins TRBV5-6 to TRBJ1-5; the D is unclear. Trimming shortened V by 2 bases and J by 4 bases, and 7 bases separated the two germline ends. CDR1 SGHDT and CDR2 YYEEEE come from the germline V gene. The CDR3 covers 13 residues. For the CDR3, the DNA is TGTGCCAGCAGCTTATCCCCTAATCAGCCCCAGCATTTT. It specifies CASSLSPNQPQHF. Together with reference TRBV5-6 and TRBJ1-5, the CDR3 gives the full variable domain: DAGVTQSPTHLIKTRGQQVTLRCSPKSGHDTVSWYQQALGQGPQFIFQYYEEEERQRGNFPDRFSGHQFPNYSSELNVNALLLGDSALYLCASSLSPNQPQHFGDGTRLSIL.

This chain joins TRBV9 and TRBJ1-1; a possible D gene is TRBD1 (6 bases). The CDR3 is made up of 14 amino acids. The germline V gene has CDR1 SGDLS and CDR2 YYNGEE. Trimming cost V 4 bases and J 3 bases, with 13 bases left between them. This CDR3 reads CASSPHRDYTEAFF. The CDR3 nucleotides are TGTGCCAGCAGCCCCCACAGGGATTACACTGAAGCTTTCTTT.

The gene calls are TRBV18 and TRBJ1-1; possibly TRBD1 for D (5 bases). The germline CDR1 and CDR2 sequences are KGHSH and LQKENI. This CDR3 has 17 residues. The germline V and J ends were trimmed by 5 bases and 1 base, with 20 bases remaining between them. The CDR3 nucleotides are TGTGCCAGCTCATGGGGGGGTTGGGTCTCTGCGAACACTGAAGCTTTCTTT. It yields the protein CASSWGGWVSANTEAFF. The entire variable domain, with the rest obtained from reference TRBV18 and TRBJ1-1, is as follows: NAGVMQNPRHLVRRRGQEARLRCSPMKGHSHVYWYRQLPEEGLKFMVYLQKENIIDESGMPKERFSAEFPKEGPSILRIQQVVRGDSAAYFCASSWGGWVSANTEAFFGQGTRLTVV.

This chain joins TRBV19 and TRBJ2-1, with 15 bases identical to TRBD2. The CDR3 covers 16 residues. V dropped 10 bases and J dropped 9; count of bases not matched to a gene: 13. CDR1 and CDR2 from the germline V gene are LNHDA and SQIVND (reference sequence). This CDR3 is CATGRVGLAGGVEQFF. The CDR3 DNA follows: TGTGCCACCGGCCGGGTCGGACTAGCGGGGGGGGTTGAGCAGTTCTTC.

V usage is TRBV5-1 and J usage is TRBJ1-2, with 7 bases lining up with TRBD1. This CDR3 comprises 15 residues. Trimming cost V 1 base and J 8 bases; bases outside gene matches: 11. Germline lookup yields CDR1 SGHRS and CDR2 YFSETQ. Here the CDR3 reads CASSLRAGGIGGYTF. The CDR3 nucleotides are TGCGCCAGCAGCTTGCGGGCAGGGGGAATCGGGGGCTACACCTTC.

The genes are TRBV5-1 and TRBJ2-7; D unresolved. The CDR3 has 13 residues. The V gene's germline CDR1 is SGHRS and CDR2 YFSETQ. Trimming took 1 base from V and 5 from J, leaving 10 bases between them. In DNA form, the CDR3 reads TGCGCCAGCAGCTTGTGGGCAGCCAACGAGCAGTACTTC. Residues: CASSLWAANEQYF.

This clone has only one observation. This chain links TRBV9 with TRBJ2-3, with 15 bases that match TRBD2. Germline loops: CDR1 SGDLS, CDR2 YYNGEE. The CDR3 runs 19 residues. Trimming took 6 bases from V and 0 from J; bases not matched to a gene: 11. In nucleotides, the CDR3 is TGTGCCAGCAACCCCAGAGGGACTAGCGGGGGGACTAGCACAGATACGCAGTATTTT. Its translation is CASNPRGTSGGTSTDTQYF. The full variable domain, completed using reference TRBV9 and TRBJ2-3, is DSGVTQTPKHLITATGQRVTLRCSPRSGDLSVYWYQQSLDQGLQFLIQYYNGEERAKGNILERFSAQQFPDLHSELNLSSLELGDSALYFCASNPRGTSGGTSTDTQYFGPGTRLTVL.

This clone was recorded once. The chain joins TRBV2 to TRBJ2-7; TRBD1 is a possible D gene (7 bases). This CDR3 spans 14 amino acids. CDR1 SNHLY and CDR2 FYNNEI come from the germline V gene. Trimming took off 8 bases at V and 3 bases at J, with 17 bases between the two ends. Written as DNA, the CDR3 is TGTGCCAGCCGAGCCGGGACAGCGGGCTACGAGCAGTACTTC. The encoded protein is CASRAGTAGYEQYF.

V usage is TRBV27 and J usage is TRBJ2-5, with 7 bases fitting TRBD1. The CDR3 runs 12 residues. The V gene's germline CDR1 is MNHEY and CDR2 SMNVEV (reference sequence). The V and J ends lost 9 bases and 5 bases, in that order; junction bases with no gene match: 6. The CDR3 sequence: CASGLRGETQYF. The CDR3 DNA reads as TGTGCCAGTGGGCTCAGGGGGGAGACCCAGTACTTC.